Listed below are T cell receptor beta chains from one sample, sequenced in a study of shared clonotypes between healthy human individuals. Method: immunoSEQ multiplex PCR; TCRdb's copy keeps in-frame clones and lacks some. Here the sample spans around 480,000 clones, 60% to 80% being singletons. Sequencing was carried out using PBMCs. The receptors derive from a woman aged 40-49 years in good health. Some clones in this sample may be carry-over from other donors' samples. The CDR3 runs from the conserved cysteine through the conserved F or W. A D gene is named only where the DNA matches it firmly. Size values are once, few and many counts, or a class for expanded clones, and some rows have none.

D gene | clone size | J gene | V gene | CDR3 DNA | CDR3 protein
TRBD1 | . | TRBJ1-1 | TRBV9 | TGTGCCAGCAGCGTAGGCGACAGGGGGCGGTCTGAAGCTTTCTTT | CASSVGDRGRSEAFF
. | few | TRBJ1-3 | TRBV19 | TGTGCCAGTAGGCGCCGGGACTCAAGCTCTGGAAACACCATATATTTT | CASRRRDSSSGNTIYF
. | . | TRBJ1-2 | TRBV5-1 | TGCGCCAGCAGCCCCCAGGGTGGGAACTATGGCTACACCTTC | CASSPQGGNYGYTF
TRBD2 | . | TRBJ2-5 | TRBV5-1 | TGCGCCAGCAGCACGTCGGGACTAGCGGCCCAAGAGACCCAGTACTTC | CASSTSGLAAQETQYF
TRBD2 | . | TRBJ2-7 | TRBV5-5 | TGTGCCAGCAGCACCGTCGCCACTAGCGGGAGTGTTTACGAGCAGTACTTC | CASSTVATSGSVYEQYF
. | . | TRBJ2-2 | TRBV19 | TGTGCCAGTAGTATCCGCGTTTCCGGGGAGCTGTTTTTT | CASSIRVSGELFF
. | . | TRBJ1-6 | TRBV2 | TGTGCCAGCAGTGGGGACATGGAATCACCCCTCCACTTT | CASSGDMESPLHF
TRBD1 | . | TRBJ2-7 | TRBV6-1 | TGTGCCAGCAGTCCGACAGGGGCTCACTACGAGCAGTACTTC | CASSPTGAHYEQYF
. | once | TRBJ2-7 | TRBV2 | TGTGCCAGCAGTGTGGGGGACTTTAGTCCCTACGAGCAGTACTTC | CASSVGDFSPYEQYF
. | . | TRBJ1-2 | TRBV10-2 | TGCGCCAGCAGTGAGTCCCAGGGAAGAGGCTACACCTTC | CASSESQGRGYTF
. | . | TRBJ2-7 | TRBV6-6 | TGTGCCAGCAGTTACACGCTCCGGGGTGACCACTACGAGCAGTACTTC | CASSYTLRGDHYEQYF
. | once | TRBJ1-1 | TRBV5-6 | TGTGCCAGCAGCTGGGGTAGGGACACTGAAGCTTTCTTT | CASSWGRDTEAFF
TRBD2 | . | TRBJ2-3 | TRBV6-6 | TGTGCCAGCACCAGGCACGGACTAGCGGGACGGCATACGCAGTATTTT | CASTRHGLAGRHTQYF
. | . | TRBJ1-3 | TRBV5-6 | TGTGCCAGCAGCTCGGCGACCTCTGGAAACACCATATATTTT | CASSSATSGNTIYF
. | once | TRBJ1-1 | TRBV4-2 | TGTGCCAGCAGCCAACCGGGGGCTAGCACTGAAGCTTTCTTT | CASSQPGASTEAFF
. | . | TRBJ2-5 | TRBV7-9 | TGTGCCAGCAGCACACAGGGTTGGGAGTCACAAGAGACCCAGTACTTC | CASSTQGWESQETQYF
. | . | TRBJ2-1 | TRBV9 | TGTGCCAGCAGCGTAGCGGCAGGCCCGAATGAGCAGTTCTTC | CASSVAAGPNEQFF
. | . | TRBJ2-7 | TRBV19 | TGTGCCAGTAGTACCCAGGAGGGGCCCTACGAGCAGTACTTC | CASSTQEGPYEQYF
TRBD2 | . | TRBJ2-3 | TRBV5-1 | TGCGCCACCCGACCCGGACTAGCGGGGTCTAGCACAGATACGCAGTATTTT | CATRPGLAGSSTDTQYF
. | . | TRBJ1-4 | TRBV7-2 | TGTGCCAGCAGCCAGTTATGGGGAACTAATGAAAAACTGTTTTTT | CASSQLWGTNEKLFF
. | . | TRBJ1-1 | TRBV11-3 | TGTGCCAGCAGCTTAGGACCGGGGGCGAACACTGAAGCTTTCTTT | CASSLGPGANTEAFF
. | . | TRBJ1-2 | TRBV28 | TGTGCCAGCAGTTTATTTTGGCGGCCGACCGGCGGCTACACCTTC | CASSLFWRPTGGYTF
TRBD2 | . | TRBJ2-7 | TRBV25-1 | TGTGCCAGCAGTGAACAGGGCGCTAGCGGGAGGGCACCCTACGAGCAGTACTTC | CASSEQGASGRAPYEQYF
TRBD2 | . | TRBJ2-2 | TRBV27 | TGTGCCAGCAGTTTATGGGGACTAGCGGGGAGGGGAACCGGGGAGCTGTTTTTT | CASSLWGLAGRGTGELFF
TRBD2 | . | TRBJ2-3 | TRBV5-1 | TGCGCCAGCAGCTTGGGTCCTAGCGGGAGCACTACAGATACGCAGTATTTT | CASSLGPSGSTTDTQYF
TRBD1 | . | TRBJ1-5 | TRBV29-1 | TGCAGCGTTTCCGGGACAGGGGGTCAGCCCCAGCATTTT | CSVSGTGGQPQHF
. | . | TRBJ2-3 | TRBV7-2 | TGTGCCAGCAGCCGGGGGGCGGGGTACCCAGATACGCAGTATTTT | CASSRGAGYPDTQYF
. | . | TRBJ1-1 | TRBV7-3 | TGTGCCAGCAGCTTAACGTATGGGGCGAACACTGAAGCTTTCTTT | CASSLTYGANTEAFF
TRBD2 | . | TRBJ2-4 | TRBV27 | TGTGCCAGCAGAGAATGGACTAGCGGGAGGGCCAAAAACATTCAGTACTTC | CASREWTSGRAKNIQYF
. | . | TRBJ2-7 | TRBV18 | TGTGCCAGCTCACTCGGACAGAATACCTTCAACCCCTACGAGCAGTACTTC | CASSLGQNTFNPYEQYF
. | few | TRBJ1-1 | TRBV30 | TGTGCCTGGAGTAGGGGAGGCACTGAAGCTTTCTTT | CAWSRGGTEAFF
TRBD1 | . | TRBJ1-1 | TRBV30 | TGTGCCTGGAGTCTGCGGACAGGGGGAGGGCCAGCTTTCTTT | CAWSLRTGGGPAFF
TRBD1 | . | TRBJ2-1 | TRBV2 | TGTGCCAGCAGTGTGGAGGGGGACAGGGGGTTCTTC | CASSVEGDRGFF
. | . | TRBJ1-2 | TRBV4-2 | TGTGCCAGCAGCCAAGGCCTAAGGGTGGGAGGCTACACCTTC | CASSQGLRVGGYTF
TRBD2 | . | TRBJ2-5 | TRBV28 | TGTGCCAGCAGTCGTAGCGGGAGTGGCGAGACCCAGTACTTC | CASSRSGSGETQYF
. | . | TRBJ2-7 | TRBV5-4 | TGTGCCAGCAGCCAAGTGGCGGACAGCTCCTACGAGCAGTACTTC | CASSQVADSSYEQYF
. | . | TRBJ1-1 | TRBV6-5 | TGTGCCAGCAGTTACTCAGAGAGGACTGAAGCTTTCTTT | CASSYSERTEAFF
. | few | TRBJ1-1 | TRBV5-1 | TGCGCCAGCAGCTTGGAGGGCAGAAACACTGAAGCTTTCTTT | CASSLEGRNTEAFF
TRBD2 | . | TRBJ2-7 | TRBV25-1 | TGTGCCAGCAGCTTAGCGGGAGGGCCCACTAGATACGAGCAGTACTTC | CASSLAGGPTRYEQYF
. | many | TRBJ2-7 | TRBV5-1 | TGCGCCAGCAGCTTGGACTCGAGTGTCTACTACGAGCAGTACTTC | CASSLDSSVYYEQYF
TRBD2 | . | TRBJ2-7 | TRBV11-2 | TGTGTCAGCAGCGGGACTAGCGGGAGTTACGAGCAGTACTTC | CVSSGTSGSYEQYF
. | . | TRBJ2-1 | TRBV27 | TGTGCCAGCAGTTTCTACGGACAGTCGAGTGAGCAGTTCTTC | CASSFYGQSSEQFF
. | . | TRBJ1-4 | TRBV19 | TGTGCCAGTCGCAGGGGTGCTGGTAATGAAAAACTGTTTTTT | CASRRGAGNEKLFF
TRBD1 | few | TRBJ1-2 | TRBV5-6 | TGTGCCAGCACCAGGGACAGGGGCTATGGCTACACCTTC | CASTRDRGYGYTF
TRBD2 | once | TRBJ2-1 | TRBV18 | TGTGCCAGCTCACCCGGGACTAGCGGGAGTAGAAATGAGCAGTTCTTC | CASSPGTSGSRNEQFF
. | . | TRBJ1-2 | TRBV28 | TGTGCCAGCAGTCTCGGGACAACGGGCTACACCTTC | CASSLGTTGYTF
. | . | TRBJ1-2 | TRBV5-1 | TGCGCCAGCAGCTTGGGCAGGATAACCTATGGCTACACCTTC | CASSLGRITYGYTF
. | . | TRBJ1-5 | TRBV28 | TGTGCCAGCAGTTTAGGGCCCCAAAGACAGCCCCAGCATTTT | CASSLGPQRQPQHF
. | . | TRBJ1-1 | TRBV25-1 | TGTGCCAGCAGTCCCCGGGGGACTGAAGCTTTCTTT | CASSPRGTEAFF
TRBD2 | . | TRBJ2-1 | TRBV11-2 | TGTGCCAGCAGTTCACTAGCGAACGTTGGGTATGAGCAGTTCTTC | CASSSLANVGYEQFF
. | . | TRBJ2-1 | TRBV9 | TGTGCCAGCAGCGAGCCGATCGAGAACCGGAGGCACCACAATGAGCAGTTCTTC | CASSEPIENRRHHNEQFF
. | . | TRBJ2-5 | TRBV10-3 | TGTGCCATCAGTGAGGCCAGGGCGGAGACCCAGTACTTC | CAISEARAETQYF
. | . | TRBJ2-2 | TRBV5-1 | TGCGCCAGCAGGGTTGAGGTCCCAGCAAACACCGGGGAGCTGTTTTTT | CASRVEVPANTGELFF